This T cell receptor beta chain was recovered during a study of identifying expanded T cells in peripheral blood. Overall study findings and caveats: Across healthy donors, higher total template counts meant significantly greater roughly two-week count variance. Technical replicates showed 0.9 to 1.5 changed clones; approximately 2 weeks 15 to 20; four weeks 19.

Assay: immunoSEQ multiplex PCR; the TCRdb copy retains only in-frame clones and omits some. This sample yields about 84,000 clones, of which around 88% are seen a single time; over 5% belongs to the top ten. Collection occurred without any documented infections or immune events in donors. Points on this clone: What it binds is unknown.

Germline values: CDR1 GTSNPN, CDR2 SVGIG (reference sequence). The V and J ends lost 8 bases and 3 bases respectively, with 20 bases between them. The CDR3 is 14 amino acids. The chain carries TRBV30 and TRBJ2-7; TRBD1 or TRBD2 may be the D gene (5 bases each). This clonotype originated in a person aged 18 to 75 in good health. Sequenced material: blood. The CDR3 region has the DNA TGTGCCAGCGGTGGGTCTCGGGGCGGCTACGAGCAGTACTTC. This translates into CASGGSRGGYEQYF.